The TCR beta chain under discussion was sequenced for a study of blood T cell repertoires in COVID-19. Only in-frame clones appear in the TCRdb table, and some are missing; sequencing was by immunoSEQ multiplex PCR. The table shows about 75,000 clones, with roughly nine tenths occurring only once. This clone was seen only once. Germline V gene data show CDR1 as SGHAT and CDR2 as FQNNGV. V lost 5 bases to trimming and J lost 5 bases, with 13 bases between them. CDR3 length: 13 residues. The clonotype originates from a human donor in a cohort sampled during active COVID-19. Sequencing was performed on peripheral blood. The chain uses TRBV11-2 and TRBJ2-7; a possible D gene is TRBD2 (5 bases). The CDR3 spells CASSTGPGDEQYF. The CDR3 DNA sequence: TGTGCCAGCAGCACCGGACCCGGGGACGAGCAGTACTTC.